This T cell receptor (beta chain) came from a study of T-cell memory formation after mild COVID-19. Study in general: Across donors, TCR clusters were largely donor specific.

Trimming removed 3 bases from V and 6 bases from J; junction bases left unmatched: 13. CDR3 length: 17 residues. CDR1 and CDR2 from the germline V gene are SEHNR and FQNEAQ (reference sequence). From 5'RACE with constant-segment primers came TCR alpha and TCR beta cDNA libraries that carried sample barcodes and UMIs. TCRdb independently ran MiXCR on the 5' RACE reads; one entry per CDR3 protein. The table has 90,000 to 120,000 distinct CDR3 sequences, 11% seen once. As regards this clonotype: The antigen is undetermined.

The study, taken as a whole, reports: The study detected some responding clones in pre-infection memory, suggesting cross-reactive memory joined. CD4/CD8 balance held among clones contracting day 15 to 85, and later expanders leaned CD4+.

V is TRBV7-9 and J is TRBJ2-3; 9 positions match TRBD2. Source material: PBMCs or a T cell subset sorted from them (not recorded which). The source is a man between 18 and 35 years old who had mild COVID-19 (a few samples of this study predate the infection). Cell type and time point are not known. The CDR3 spells CASSFPPSGDTLDTQYF. The CDR3 nucleotides read TGTGCCAGCAGCTTCCCCCCTAGCGGGGATACACTTGATACGCAGTATTTT. Supplemented by reference TRBV7-9 and TRBJ2-3, the full variable domain reads DTGVSQNPRHKITKRGQNVTFRCDPISEHNRLYWYRQTLGQGPEFLTYFQNEAQLEKSRLLSDRFSAERPKGSFSTLEIQRTEQGDSAMYLCASSFPPSGDTLDTQYFGPGTRLTVL.